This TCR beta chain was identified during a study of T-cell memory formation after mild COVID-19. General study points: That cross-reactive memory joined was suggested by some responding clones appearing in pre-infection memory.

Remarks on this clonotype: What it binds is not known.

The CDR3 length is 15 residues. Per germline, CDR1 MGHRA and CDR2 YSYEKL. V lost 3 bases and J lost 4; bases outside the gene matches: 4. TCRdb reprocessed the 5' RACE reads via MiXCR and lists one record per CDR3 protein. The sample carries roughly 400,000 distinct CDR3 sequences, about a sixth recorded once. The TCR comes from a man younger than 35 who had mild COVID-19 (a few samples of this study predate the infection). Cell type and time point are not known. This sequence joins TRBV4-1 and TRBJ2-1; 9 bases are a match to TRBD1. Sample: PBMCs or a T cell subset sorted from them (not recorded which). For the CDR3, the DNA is TGCGCCAGCAGCCAGCAGACAGGGGGTTACAATGAGCAGTTCTTC. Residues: CASSQQTGGYNEQFF.